This T cell receptor (beta chain) was retrieved from a study of T cell repertoires in ileal Crohn's disease. Study-level information: About 37% were active smokers at surgery; median disease duration was roughly 8 years.

As concerns this clone: What it binds is not known.

Whole-study findings and limits: High-frequency clones were more common in sorted CD8 than CD4 cells.

Germline CDR1 SGHRS, CDR2 YFSETQ. The CDR3 contains 16 residues. V gave up 0 bases and J gave up 4 bases, with 16 bases separating them. Clones were read by immunoSEQ multiplex PCR, and TCRdb kept only the in-frame ones, dropping some. Of around 17,000 clones listed, around 88% were seen once; the top ten hold roughly 5.4%. Sample: ileal tissue. V is TRBV5-1 and J is TRBJ2-5; D gene uncertain. The receptor's source is an adult with Crohn's disease. Written as DNA, the CDR3 is TGCGCCAGCAGCTTGGGGCTACGTTTGGCAGGAGAGACCCAGTACTTC. This translates into CASSLGLRLAGETQYF.